The rows below give T cell receptor beta chains drawn from one sample of a study of persistence of HIV-infected CD4 T cells. Which antigens these TCRs recognize remains unknown. Data came from immunoSEQ multiplex PCR; TCRdb stores just in-frame clones and leaves some out. Found here are more than 25,000 clones, more than 75% of them singletons; the top ten hold roughly 0.81%. This specimen consisted of CD4+ T cells sorted from PBMCs after roughly 18-hour stimulation, obtained from a patient who received antiretroviral therapy. The receptors shown here come from an adult woman with HIV who was CMV-seropositive. Each CDR3 is given without its conserved first and last residue. Fields, in order: D gene, V gene, J gene, CDR3 protein. A D gene is named only where the DNA matches it firmly.

d_gene: .
v_gene: TRBV5-1
j_gene: TRBJ2-5
CDR3aa: ASSLGPGAGETQY

d_gene: TRBD1
v_gene: TRBV6-5
j_gene: TRBJ2-1
CDR3aa: ASRQGVDEQF

d_gene: .
v_gene: TRBV5-1
j_gene: TRBJ1-1
CDR3aa: ASSLSRAGNTEAF

d_gene: TRBD1
v_gene: TRBV5-1
j_gene: TRBJ2-1
CDR3aa: ASSSTGGAYNEQF

d_gene: TRBD2
v_gene: TRBV6-5
j_gene: TRBJ2-1
CDR3aa: ASSYSFDSGRNEQF

d_gene: TRBD1
v_gene: TRBV19
j_gene: TRBJ1-2
CDR3aa: ASRAGGADYGYT

d_gene: .
v_gene: TRBV12-3/TRBV12-4
j_gene: TRBJ1-5
CDR3aa: ASSPGRQPQH

d_gene: TRBD1
v_gene: TRBV6-5
j_gene: TRBJ1-2
CDR3aa: ASSYRTGLGYGYT

d_gene: .
v_gene: TRBV14
j_gene: TRBJ2-2
CDR3aa: ASSPLGNTGELF

d_gene: TRBD1
v_gene: TRBV6-5
j_gene: TRBJ1-6
CDR3aa: ASSRTNQGGSPLH

d_gene: .
v_gene: TRBV9
j_gene: TRBJ2-2
CDR3aa: ASSVQLGGLNTGELF

d_gene: TRBD1
v_gene: TRBV5-1
j_gene: TRBJ2-7
CDR3aa: ASSAGQGAYEQY

d_gene: .
v_gene: TRBV7-9
j_gene: TRBJ1-2
CDR3aa: ASSPRWTAAPYGYT

d_gene: .
v_gene: TRBV25-1
j_gene: TRBJ1-6
CDR3aa: ASSGQEAWNSPLH

d_gene: .
v_gene: TRBV5-1
j_gene: TRBJ2-3
CDR3aa: ASSINGQGETDTQY

d_gene: .
v_gene: TRBV5-1
j_gene: TRBJ1-1
CDR3aa: ASSLVGGKNTEAF

d_gene: TRBD2
v_gene: TRBV7-9
j_gene: TRBJ2-7
CDR3aa: ASSLSAGGAYEQY

d_gene: .
v_gene: TRBV2
j_gene: TRBJ1-1
CDR3aa: ASSGNRENTEAF

d_gene: TRBD1
v_gene: TRBV18
j_gene: TRBJ1-1
CDR3aa: ASSRGQMNTEAF

d_gene: .
v_gene: TRBV7-9
j_gene: TRBJ1-2
CDR3aa: ASSLDRALYGYT

d_gene: .
v_gene: TRBV2
j_gene: TRBJ2-7
CDR3aa: ASSEDLSSYEQY

d_gene: TRBD2
v_gene: TRBV6-5
j_gene: TRBJ2-7
CDR3aa: ATAPGGVSAEQY

d_gene: TRBD1
v_gene: TRBV12-3/TRBV12-4
j_gene: TRBJ1-1
CDR3aa: ASSSQGTEAF

d_gene: .
v_gene: TRBV29-1
j_gene: TRBJ2-2
CDR3aa: SVGWGARTGELF

d_gene: .
v_gene: TRBV2
j_gene: TRBJ1-5
CDR3aa: ASSETFINQPQH

d_gene: .
v_gene: TRBV2
j_gene: TRBJ1-2
CDR3aa: ASSATRLLSRGYT

d_gene: .
v_gene: TRBV6-5
j_gene: TRBJ2-2
CDR3aa: ASTGSGTPPGELF

d_gene: TRBD1
v_gene: TRBV5-6
j_gene: TRBJ1-4
CDR3aa: ASSLTGSGEKLF

d_gene: TRBD1
v_gene: TRBV6-5
j_gene: TRBJ2-7
CDR3aa: ASSHRTGGSEQY

d_gene: .
v_gene: TRBV6-2/TRBV6-3
j_gene: TRBJ2-5
CDR3aa: ASSYEGHEVETQY

d_gene: .
v_gene: TRBV6-5
j_gene: TRBJ1-1
CDR3aa: ASSYSKDTEAF

d_gene: .
v_gene: TRBV12-5
j_gene: TRBJ1-1
CDR3aa: ASGRGDTEAF

d_gene: .
v_gene: TRBV9
j_gene: TRBJ2-3
CDR3aa: ASSAGVTDTQY

d_gene: .
v_gene: TRBV13
j_gene: TRBJ2-1
CDR3aa: ASKALGTNEQF

d_gene: .
v_gene: TRBV9
j_gene: TRBJ2-3
CDR3aa: ASSSRTDTQY

d_gene: TRBD1
v_gene: TRBV6-5
j_gene: TRBJ2-2
CDR3aa: ASSSTGVGTGELF

d_gene: TRBD1
v_gene: TRBV7-3
j_gene: TRBJ2-1
CDR3aa: ASSVTGGIDEQF

d_gene: .
v_gene: TRBV4-1
j_gene: TRBJ2-5
CDR3aa: ASSPRVGRETQY

d_gene: .
v_gene: TRBV12-3/TRBV12-4
j_gene: TRBJ1-1
CDR3aa: ASSPTANTEAF

d_gene: .
v_gene: TRBV5-1
j_gene: TRBJ1-1
CDR3aa: ASSLVAMNTEAF

d_gene: .
v_gene: TRBV29-1
j_gene: TRBJ1-1
CDR3aa: SVEAQGKQAF

d_gene: .
v_gene: TRBV30
j_gene: TRBJ2-1
CDR3aa: AWRQDRYNEQF

d_gene: TRBD1
v_gene: TRBV6-5
j_gene: TRBJ1-6
CDR3aa: ASSMTGGTLH

d_gene: .
v_gene: TRBV5-1
j_gene: TRBJ1-1
CDR3aa: ASSFQMNTEAF

d_gene: .
v_gene: TRBV3-1/TRBV3-2
j_gene: TRBJ2-1
CDR3aa: ASSQGAHGEQF

d_gene: .
v_gene: TRBV5-6
j_gene: TRBJ2-1
CDR3aa: ASSLVVEQF

d_gene: .
v_gene: TRBV6-1
j_gene: TRBJ1-3
CDR3aa: ASSEITGRTSGNTIY

d_gene: .
v_gene: TRBV2
j_gene: TRBJ1-2
CDR3aa: ASNIRTDGYT

d_gene: .
v_gene: TRBV3-1/TRBV3-2
j_gene: TRBJ1-3
CDR3aa: ASSQDGGSTIY

d_gene: .
v_gene: TRBV5-6
j_gene: TRBJ1-1
CDR3aa: ASRSQGRTEAF

d_gene: .
v_gene: TRBV19
j_gene: TRBJ2-2
CDR3aa: ASSIQPSGELF

d_gene: .
v_gene: TRBV28
j_gene: TRBJ2-7
CDR3aa: ASIGRGSVDEQY

d_gene: TRBD1
v_gene: TRBV30
j_gene: TRBJ1-1
CDR3aa: AWSVRTGTGGTEAF

d_gene: TRBD2
v_gene: TRBV18
j_gene: TRBJ2-7
CDR3aa: ASSPGEGEQY

d_gene: .
v_gene: TRBV10-3
j_gene: TRBJ1-3
CDR3aa: AISGLTSGNTIY

d_gene: .
v_gene: TRBV12-3/TRBV12-4
j_gene: TRBJ1-4
CDR3aa: ASSLGLNEKLF

d_gene: .
v_gene: TRBV6-5
j_gene: TRBJ1-2
CDR3aa: ASRGQNGYT